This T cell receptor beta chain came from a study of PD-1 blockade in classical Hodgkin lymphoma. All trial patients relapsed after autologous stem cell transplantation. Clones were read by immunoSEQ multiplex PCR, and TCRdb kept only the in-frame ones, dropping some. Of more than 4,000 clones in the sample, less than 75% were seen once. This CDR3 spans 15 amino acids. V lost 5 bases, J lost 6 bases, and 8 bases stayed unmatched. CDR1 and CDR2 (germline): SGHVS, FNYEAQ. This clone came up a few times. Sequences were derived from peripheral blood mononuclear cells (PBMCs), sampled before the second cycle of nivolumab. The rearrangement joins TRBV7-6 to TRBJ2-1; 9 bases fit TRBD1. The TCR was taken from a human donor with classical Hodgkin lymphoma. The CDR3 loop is CASSARTGVRNEQFF. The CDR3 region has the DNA TGTGCCAGCAGCGCCAGGACAGGGGTTCGCAATGAGCAGTTCTTC.